The 21 T cell receptor beta chains listed next were all sequenced from one sample in a study of blood T cell repertoires in COVID-19. Using immunoSEQ multiplex PCR, the repertoire was profiled, and TCRdb retains in-frame clones only, with some absent. The repertoire holds about 100,000 clones, with around nine tenths as singletons. The sequenced material came from peripheral blood. The receptors shown here come from an elderly man with acute or convalescent COVID-19.

This chain uses TRBV25-1 with TRBJ2-2; D might be TRBD2 (6 bases). Trimming left V 5 bases short and J 7 bases short, with 14 bases between. CDR1 and CDR2 from the germline V gene are MGHDK and SYGVNS. The CDR3 runs 14 residues. The CDR3 loop reads CASSPHGGSGELFF. CDR3 sequence (DNA): TGTGCCAGCAGTCCGCACGGGGGAAGCGGGGAGCTGTTTTTT.

CDR3 loop: CASSLGRYQPQHF. The DNA of the CDR3 is TGTGCCAGCAGTTTAGGCCGGTATCAGCCCCAGCATTTT. The rearrangement joins TRBV12-3 or TRBV12-4 to TRBJ1-5; no definite D call. The V and J ends lost 1 base and 5 bases respectively, with 6 bases between them. CDR3 length equals 13 residues.

The table lists this clone with a few counts. The genes are TRBV5-4 and TRBJ1-2; 9 bases are a match to TRBD1. V lost 4 bases and J lost 7; bases outside the gene matches: 11. The germline CDR1 and CDR2 sequences are SGHNT and YYREEE (reference sequence). The CDR3 consists of 15 residues. CDR3 in amino acids: CASSQSGTGRGGYTF. The CDR3 DNA follows: TGTGCCAGCAGCCAGTCCGGGACAGGGAGGGGTGGCTACACCTTC.

Here the CDR3 DNA reads TGTGCCAGCAGCTCGGACAGGGGGCCCTACGAGCAGTACTTC. As protein: CASSSDRGPYEQYF. The chain couples TRBV7-9 to TRBJ2-7, with TRBD1 identical over 11 bases. The trim removed 4 bases at V and 2 bases at J, leaving 1 base unmatched. The CDR3 has 14 residues. Germline V CDR1 and CDR2: SEHNR, FQNEAQ (reference sequence).

The J gene is TRBJ2-1, the V gene TRBV12-3 or TRBV12-4; D uncertain. V gave up 2 bases and J gave up 7 bases, with 9 bases separating them. CDR3 length equals 13 residues. CDR3: CASSLLTQNEQFF. The CDR3 region has the DNA TGTGCCAGCAGTTTACTTACGCAGAATGAGCAGTTCTTC.

V usage is TRBV5-8 and J usage is TRBJ2-7; 12 bases align to TRBD2. J gave up 1 base and V 3 bases, and 8 bases lay outside the gene matches. The germline CDR1 and CDR2 sequences are SGHTS and YDEGEE. The CDR3 sequence is 17 residues long. The CDR3 DNA sequence: TGTGCCAGCAGCTCCGGAGGACTAGCGGGACTATCCTACGAGCAGTACTTC. It yields the protein CASSSGGLAGLSYEQYF.

This chain links TRBV15 with TRBJ2-1; 7 bases match TRBD2. The CDR3 is 17 residues long. Germline lookup yields CDR1 LNHNV and CDR2 YYDKDF (reference sequence). The junction had 6 bases not matched to a gene; V was cut back by 0 bases and J by 1 base. The DNA for the CDR3 is TGTGCCACCAGCAGAGATCACGGGAGGAGTTCCTACAATGAGCAGTTCTTC. Amino acids: CATSRDHGRSSYNEQFF.

The rearrangement links TRBV6-2 or TRBV6-3 to TRBJ2-1; 7 bases fit TRBD1. This CDR3 has 16 amino acids. Trimming cost V 7 bases and J 0 bases; bases outside gene matches: 9. Germline CDR1 is MNHEY and CDR2 is SVGEGT. CDR3 nucleotides: TGTGCCAGCACTTATCGACAGGGAAGCTCCTACAATGAGCAGTTCTTC. Translating it yields CASTYRQGSSYNEQFF.

This chain connects TRBV27 to TRBJ2-1; D is unresolved. The CDR3 is 11 amino acids. The V end was cut by 10 bases, the J end by 7 bases, with 11 bases between. Germline V gene data show CDR1 as MNHEY and CDR2 as SMNVEV (reference sequence). The CDR3 region has the DNA TGTGCCATACTCTCCGGGAATGAGCAGTTCTTC. The encoded protein is CAILSGNEQFF.

The chain uses TRBV2 and TRBJ2-5; 12 positions agree with TRBD2. The CDR3 length is 17 residues. Per germline, CDR1 SNHLY and CDR2 FYNNEI. V lost 4 bases to trimming and J lost 7 bases; unmatched junction nucleotides: 13. CDR3 nucleotide sequence: TGTGCCAGCAGTGTGAACGTGGCTAGCGGGAGGGAAGGGACCCAGTACTTC. Translation gives CASSVNVASGREGTQYF.

The chain has TRBV10-2 and TRBJ2-7, with D possibly matching TRBD1 (6 bases). The germline gives CDR1 WSHSY, CDR2 SAAADI. Trimming pared 4 bases from V and 3 bases from J, leaving 19 bases between. The CDR3 sequence is 16 residues long. Here the CDR3 DNA reads TGCGCCAGCAGTGGGTCGAGGGACACCCTAAGCTACGAGCAGTACTTC. Protein: CASSGSRDTLSYEQYF.

CDR3 residues: CASSPRSQGTSGELFF. The CDR3 region has the DNA TGTGCCAGCAGCCCCCGATCACAGGGAACCTCCGGGGAGCTGTTTTTT. The rearrangement joins TRBV7-2 to TRBJ2-2, with a weak D call TRBD1 (6 bases). Deletions cut 5 bases from V and 6 bases from J, with 19 bases between. CDR3 length: 16 residues. Germline CDR1 SGHTA, CDR2 FQGNSA.

This sequence joins TRBV27 and TRBJ2-3; perhaps TRBD2 as D (5 bases). The germline CDR1 and CDR2 sequences are MNHEY and SMNVEV (reference sequence). CDR3 length: 15 amino acids. V was pared by 5 bases and J by 1 base, with 13 bases between. The CDR3 DNA reads TGTGCCAGCAGTCGATCCGGACTGCGCACAGATACGCAGTATTTT. Its protein product is CASSRSGLRTDTQYF.

V is TRBV28 and J is TRBJ1-2; no clear D. This CDR3 contains 15 residues. CDR1 is MDHEN and CDR2 is SYDVKM in the germline V gene. Trimming took 2 bases from V and 5 from J, leaving 15 bases between them. The chain's CDR3 is CASSLGRAGIYGYTF. CDR3 in DNA: TGTGCCAGCAGTTTAGGCCGGGCCGGGATATATGGCTACACCTTC.

The V and J genes are TRBV30 and TRBJ2-5; D may match TRBD1 or TRBD2 (6 bases each). CDR3 size: 10 residues. Germline values: CDR1 GTSNPN, CDR2 SVGIG (reference sequence). Deletions cut 5 bases from V and 7 bases from J, with 8 bases between. The CDR3 region is CAWGGLTQYF. In nucleotides, the CDR3 is TGTGCCTGGGGGGGGCTGACCCAGTACTTC. The full variable domain, rest sourced from reference TRBV30 and TRBJ2-5, is SQTIHQWPATLVQPVGSPLSLECTVEGTSNPNLYWYRQAAGRGLQLLFYSVGIGQISSEVPQNLSASRPQDRQFILSSKKLLLSDSGFYLCAWGGLTQYFGPGTRLLVL.

The chain is built from TRBV25-1 and TRBJ2-2; TRBD2 matches at 8 bases. CDR3 length: 15 residues. CDR1 is MGHDK, CDR2 SYGVNS, per germline. Trimming removed 6 bases from V and 7 bases from J; junction bases left unmatched: 10. CDR3 region: CASRGISGTDGELFF. The DNA of the CDR3 is TGTGCCAGCAGAGGTATTAGCGGGACGGACGGGGAGCTGTTTTTT.

J is TRBJ2-1 and V is TRBV7-3, with D uncertain. This CDR3 region has 15 residues. Per the germline V gene, CDR1 is SGHTA and CDR2 is FQGTGA. The ends were cut back, 1 base at V and 0 bases at J, with 7 bases in the middle. The CDR3 here is CASSLSWSSYNEQFF. In DNA, the CDR3 is TGTGCCAGCAGCTTAAGTTGGAGCTCCTACAATGAGCAGTTCTTC.

J is TRBJ1-2 and V is TRBV5-1; TRBD1 is a possible D gene (6 bases). The V and J ends lost 2 bases and 2 bases respectively, with 10 bases between them. The CDR3 has 14 amino acids. The V gene's germline CDR1 is SGHRS and CDR2 YFSETQ. The CDR3 region has the DNA TGCGCCAGCAGCTTAACTACAGGGAACTATGGCTACACCTTC. Its protein is CASSLTTGNYGYTF.

The chain joins TRBV7-6 to TRBJ2-2, with TRBD2 matching over 10 bases. This CDR3 spans 16 amino acids. V shed 0 bases and J 3 bases; nucleotides not matched to a gene: 1. In germline, CDR1 is SGHVS, CDR2 FNYEAQ. The CDR3 region is CASSLALAGDTGELFF. CDR3 nucleotides: TGTGCCAGCAGCTTAGCTCTAGCGGGAGACACCGGGGAGCTGTTTTTT.

CDR3 DNA sequence: TGTGCCAGCAGTTCTAGCGGGAGTGGTCCCTACGAGCAGTACTTC. Its translation: CASSSSGSGPYEQYF. V usage is TRBV2 and J usage is TRBJ2-7, with 10 bases aligning to TRBD2. The junction had 6 bases not matched to a gene; V was cut back by 5 bases and J by 2 bases. The CDR3 totals 15 residues. The germline V gene encodes CDR1 SNHLY and CDR2 FYNNEI.

The CDR3 spells CASSQSGDRGKDTQYF. DNA of the CDR3: TGCGCCAGCAGTCAATCAGGGGACAGGGGCAAAGATACGCAGTATTTT. This rearrangement joins TRBV23-1 to TRBJ2-3; 10 bases are shared with TRBD1. TRBV23-1 is placed among ORFs of uncertain function. This CDR3 comprises 16 residues. After removal of 0 bases from V and 5 bases from J, the junction contained 5 bases not matched to a gene.